This T cell receptor (beta chain) was identified in a study of cytomegalovirus exposure and HLA in healthy donors. Whole-study results and caveats: Highest at DRB1 and lowest at HLA-C, TCR association rates differed among HLA loci in a later analysis. Among immune exposure information, only CMV serostatus was available.

Regarding this clone: Its antigen is as yet unknown.

With 60 Vbeta and 13 Jbeta primers, the PCR was carried out. Clones were read by immunoSEQ multiplex PCR, and TCRdb kept only the in-frame ones, dropping some. The table records about 89,000 clones, roughly three quarters of them present only once. Germline CDR1 is SGHAT and CDR2 is FQNNGV. The CDR3 covers 15 residues. Trimming took off 0 bases at V and 5 bases at J, with 13 bases between the two ends. Sequenced sample: PBMCs. The chain couples TRBV11-2 to TRBJ1-1; TRBD1 is a possible D gene (6 bases). This sequence was found in a man aged 25 to 40 in good health and CMV-seronegative. The DNA for the CDR3 is TGTGCCAGCAGCTTAGACTGGGGGACACATACTGAAGCTTTCTTT. It is translated as CASSLDWGTHTEAFF. Full variable domain (remainder filled in from reference TRBV11-2 and TRBJ1-1): EAGVAQSPRYKIIEKRQSVAFWCNPISGHATLYWYQQILGQGPKLLIQFQNNGVVDDSQLPKDRFSAERLKGVDSTLKIQPAKLEDSAVYLCASSLDWGTHTEAFFGQGTRLTVV.